A single sample gave rise to the 8 T cell receptor beta chains below, sequenced in a study of control samples from healthy donors and cancer patients. Some clones are missing from TCRdb's copy, which holds only in-frame ones; the method was immunoSEQ multiplex PCR. The table shows about 89,000 clones, with about 89% occurring only once. The sequenced sample consisted of blood. The receptor set was obtained from a man younger than 40 in good health.

The V call is TRBV7-9, the J call TRBJ1-2; no firm D call. Germline V gene data show CDR1 as SEHNR and CDR2 as FQNEAQ (reference sequence). The CDR3 totals 13 residues. V lost 5 bases to trimming and J lost 3 bases, with 10 bases between them. The CDR3 loop reads CASSPTDDYGYTF. CDR3 DNA sequence: TGTGCCAGCAGCCCGACGGACGACTATGGCTACACCTTC.

The rearrangement joins TRBV27 to TRBJ1-2, with D hard to call. This CDR3 has 13 residues. The germline V gene has CDR1 MNHEY and CDR2 SMNVEV (reference sequence). V was shortened by 5 bases and J by 8 bases, with 15 bases between the two germline ends. The DNA for the CDR3 is TGTGCCAGCAGTCCCCACCTCAATCTGGGCTACACCTTC. As protein: CASSPHLNLGYTF.

This chain links TRBV20-1 with TRBJ1-4; D call uncertain. Germline loops: CDR1 DFQATT, CDR2 SNEGSKA (reference sequence). The V and J ends lost 3 bases and 5 bases respectively, with 10 bases between them. The CDR3 consists of 13 residues. The chain's CDR3 is CSASSQLNEKLFF. CDR3 bases: TGCAGTGCTAGTAGTCAGCTGAATGAAAAACTGTTTTTT.

This chain uses TRBV11-2 with TRBJ1-3; a possible D gene is TRBD1 (5 bases). Trimming removed 3 bases at V and 0 bases at J, with 9 bases between. This CDR3 spans 15 amino acids. Germline assignment: CDR1 SGHAT and CDR2 FQNNGV. The CDR3 sequence: CASSFQGYSGNTIYF. CDR3 nucleotide sequence: TGTGCCAGCAGCTTCCAGGGATACTCTGGAAACACCATATATTTT.

The CDR3 loop reads CASSPAARAGYGYTF. The CDR3 region has the DNA TGTGCCAGCAGCCCTGCGGCCAGGGCGGGCTATGGCTACACCTTC. The V call is TRBV5-8, the J call TRBJ1-2, with D perhaps TRBD1 (5 bases). V lost 4 bases and J lost 4, with 17 bases in between. Germline-derived CDR1 and CDR2 are SGHTS and YDEGEE. The CDR3 sequence is 15 residues long.

The gene calls are TRBV19 and TRBJ1-2; D not certain. Trimming pared 6 bases from V and 2 bases from J, leaving 13 bases between. This CDR3 region has 14 residues. Germline CDR1 is LNHDA and CDR2 is SQIVND (reference sequence). CDR3 protein: CASRAGDSNYGYTF. DNA for the CDR3: TGTGCCAGTAGGGCGGGAGATTCAAACTATGGCTACACCTTC.

The chain couples TRBV5-4 to TRBJ2-1; perhaps TRBD2 as D (5 bases). This CDR3 is 12 amino acids long. V shed 0 bases and J shed 10 bases, with 8 bases lying between them. CDR1 SGHNT and CDR2 YYREEE come from the germline V gene (reference sequence). The CDR3 nucleotides are TGTGCCAGCAGCTTGGAGGACTGGGAGCAGTTCTTC. Translating gives CASSLEDWEQFF.

This chain joins TRBV4-1 and TRBJ2-7; 8 bases agree with TRBD2. CDR3 length equals 15 residues. J lost 3 bases, V lost 0 bases, and 4 bases had no gene match. Germline assignment: CDR1 MGHRA and CDR2 YSYEKL. The CDR3 DNA sequence: TGCGCCAGCAGCCAAGATAGCGGGAAATTCTACGAGCAGTACTTC. It yields the protein CASSQDSGKFYEQYF.